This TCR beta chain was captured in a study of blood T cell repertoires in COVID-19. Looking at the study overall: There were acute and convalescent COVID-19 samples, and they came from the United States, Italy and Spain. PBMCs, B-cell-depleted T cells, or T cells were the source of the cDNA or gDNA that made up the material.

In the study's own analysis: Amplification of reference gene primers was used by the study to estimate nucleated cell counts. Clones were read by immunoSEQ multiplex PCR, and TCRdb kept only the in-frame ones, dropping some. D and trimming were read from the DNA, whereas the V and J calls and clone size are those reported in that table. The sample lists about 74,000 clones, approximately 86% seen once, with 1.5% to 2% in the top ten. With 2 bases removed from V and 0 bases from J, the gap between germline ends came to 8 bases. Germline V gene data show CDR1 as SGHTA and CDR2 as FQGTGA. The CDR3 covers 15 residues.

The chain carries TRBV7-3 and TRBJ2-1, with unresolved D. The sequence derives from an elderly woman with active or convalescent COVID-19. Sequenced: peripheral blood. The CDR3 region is CASSLDSSSYNEQFF. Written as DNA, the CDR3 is TGTGCCAGCAGCTTAGACTCGAGCTCCTACAATGAGCAGTTCTTC.